The present TCR beta chain was sequenced within a study of T cell changes during pregnancy in multiple sclerosis. V dropped 5 bases and J dropped 0 bases, with 15 bases sitting between them. This CDR3 has 17 amino acids. Germline lookup yields CDR1 SGHDT and CDR2 YYEEEE. Generated by immunoSEQ multiplex PCR, the TCRdb table keeps only in-frame clones and is missing some. The sample carries tens of thousands of clones, roughly 87% recorded once. The clonotype comes from a female donor with multiple sclerosis, enrolled in a pregnancy study. This chain uses TRBV5-6 with TRBJ1-6; no clear D gene. The sequences come from CD8+ T cells from peripheral blood mononuclear cells, collected in the first trimester of pregnancy. The CDR3 coding sequence is TGTGCCAGCAGATTTGGACTGTCCAGCTCCTATAATTCACCCCTCCACTTT. It yields the protein CASRFGLSSSYNSPLHF.